This T cell receptor (beta chain) was captured by sequencing in a study of T cell responses to AZD1222 COVID-19 vaccine. Study-wide findings and caveats: Elevations in Spike-specific TCR breadth and depth followed administration of two AZD1222 doses. The reported proportion of spike-specific TCRs targeting unmutated variant regions was nearly half.

The length of the CDR3 is 15 residues. Trimming removed 6 bases at V and 4 bases at J, with 16 bases between. Germline lookup yields CDR1 KGHSH and CDR2 LQKENI. This clone was picked up one time. Its matching antigen is unknown. Profiled with immunoSEQ multiplex PCR; TCRdb holds only in-frame clones, not every one. The table lists some 140,000 clones, about 87% of them singletons. Sequences were derived from peripheral blood, sampled on day 0 of AZD1222 vaccination. The gene calls are TRBV18 and TRBJ2-1; perhaps TRBD2 as D (6 bases). This TCR was sampled from an adult in good health. The CDR3 spells CASSKPGREYNEQFF. CDR3 nucleotide sequence: TGTGCCAGCTCCAAACCGGGACGGGAGTACAATGAGCAGTTCTTC.